Described below is a single T cell receptor beta chain sequence and its context. Its antigen remains unidentified. Treatment described: 15 to 20 received Ad26.COV2.S at low or high dose, single or two shots; about 5 received placebo; per-sample allocation not given. Sampling was done on day 63 after the first vaccine or placebo injection. Germline CDR1 reads SGHAT; CDR2 reads FQNNGV. The V end was cut by 3 bases, the J end by 6 bases, with 16 bases between. The CDR3 length is 15 residues. TCRdb's table, derived via immunoSEQ multiplex PCR, lists solely in-frame clones and lacks some. The sample lists more than 300,000 clones, just under 85% seen once, with 2% to 2.5% in the top ten. The data were obtained in a study of Ad26.COV2.S vaccination and SARS-CoV-2 variants. Findings and limits, study-wide: Vaccinated individuals (as opposed to placebo recipients) had higher spike-specific TCR breadth.

The material sequenced was peripheral blood, taken in a trial of Ad26.COV2.S vaccine versus placebo. The chain employs TRBV11-2 and TRBJ2-3; no reliable D call. The origin of this receptor is a person aged 18-65 years who received the Ad26.COV2.S COVID-19 vaccine or a placebo. CDR3 sequence (DNA): TGTGCCAGCAGCTTTAGACGTAGACCATCGGATACGCAGTATTTT. Its protein product is CASSFRRRPSDTQYF.